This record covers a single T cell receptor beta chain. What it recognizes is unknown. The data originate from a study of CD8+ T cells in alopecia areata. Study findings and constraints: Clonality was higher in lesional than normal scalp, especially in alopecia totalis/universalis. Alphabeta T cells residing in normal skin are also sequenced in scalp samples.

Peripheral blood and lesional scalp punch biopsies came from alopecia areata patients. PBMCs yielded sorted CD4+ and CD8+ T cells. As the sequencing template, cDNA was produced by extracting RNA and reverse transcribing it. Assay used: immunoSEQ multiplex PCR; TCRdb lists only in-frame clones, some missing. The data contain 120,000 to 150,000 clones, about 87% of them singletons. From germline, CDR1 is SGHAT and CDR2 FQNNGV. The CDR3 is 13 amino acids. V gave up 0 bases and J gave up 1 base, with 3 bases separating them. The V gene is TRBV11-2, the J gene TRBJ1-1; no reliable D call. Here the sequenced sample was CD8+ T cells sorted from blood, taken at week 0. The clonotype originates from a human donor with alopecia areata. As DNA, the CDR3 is TGTGCCAGCAGCTTAGACGAGAACACTGAAGCTTTCTTT. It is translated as CASSLDENTEAFF.